This TCR beta chain was sequenced for a study of blood T cell repertoires in COVID-19 (dated by TCRdb to the early 2020s). With respect to the entire study: Samples covering the acute and convalescent phases of COVID-19 were provided by collaborators in the United States, Italy and Spain. The samples were drawn from the first 160 participants of the ongoing ImmuneRACE study and from 950 to 1,500 subjects provided by 6 global collaborators. The prospective study material was composed of cDNA or gDNA derived from T cells, B-cell-depleted T cells, or PBMCs. The repertoires were released in a freely available public database intended as a resource for research on the immune response to SARS-CoV-2. Nearly every sample came with metadata listing a de-identified subject ID, COVID-19 status, age in years and sex. Where available, HLA class I and class II types were obtained from metadata supplied by the sample provider rather than from assay-based typing. Subjects who had been exposed to COVID-19, were actively infected with it, or had recovered from it provided the deeply sampled blood TCRbeta repertoires that made up the dataset.

This clone was found many times. Its antigen is not yet known. No base quality information exists; no much larger clone differs at one position. In the prospective study, participants were about 18 to 95 years old, resided in about two dozen geographic areas of the United States, and were enrolled through a virtual design. To assign participants to cohorts, the prospective study relied on clinical history that participants themselves reported in a screening survey and a study questionnaire. Exposed participants had been in contact with someone with a PCR-confirmed or clinician-diagnosed COVID-19 case within 2 weeks of study entry. Each participant in the prospective study had whole blood, serum and a nasopharyngeal or oropharyngeal swab collected by mobile phlebotomists. Participants in the prospective study had the option to provide additional blood draws and questionnaires over an approximately 2-month period. Blood samples from the prospective study were shipped frozen or at room temperature prior to DNA extraction.

TCRbeta CDR3 regions were amplified from genomic DNA by means of the immunoSEQ Assay, a bias-controlled multiplex PCR. On the study's bioinformatics: The number of nucleated cells in each sample was estimated from the amplification of reference gene primers within the assay. To quantify the absolute abundance of each unique TCRbeta CDR3 rearrangement, sequence reads were collapsed and filtered. For each sample, productive Simpson clonality was calculated as the square root of Simpson's diversity index over productive rearrangements. Held by TCRdb, this immuneACCESS table contains in-frame sequences only and omits some clones. Under half of the omission traces to an unresolved V gene where checked; the cause of the rest is unknown. That table supplies the V and J calls and clone size; D and trimming were determined from the DNA. Recorded for this sample are around 200,000 clones; 75% to 90% of them occurred a single time. The leading ten clones occupy approximately 4.8% of the sample.

Findings and caveats that apply to the study as a whole: Clinical and demographic metadata were provided uncurated, with the amount varying by source and participant.

This clonotype originated in a woman aged 30 to 39 who had been exposed to COVID-19. The sequencing sample was made of PBMCs or T cells enriched from blood (not recorded which).

The sequenced DNA is TGTGCCAGCAGGGACAGGGGGGAAAAACTGTTTTTT. This sequence encodes CASRDRGEKLFF. Recombination connected TRBV25-1 to TRBJ1-4; 10 bases in the junction line up with TRBD1. V lost 6 bases and J lost 8 bases, and the count of bases not matched to a germline gene is 0. Taken from cysteine to phenylalanine, the CDR3 has 12 residues. Just CDR3 DNA is preserved here, 36 bases in frame from base 1. The germline V gene encodes CDR1 MGHDK and CDR2 SYGVNS.